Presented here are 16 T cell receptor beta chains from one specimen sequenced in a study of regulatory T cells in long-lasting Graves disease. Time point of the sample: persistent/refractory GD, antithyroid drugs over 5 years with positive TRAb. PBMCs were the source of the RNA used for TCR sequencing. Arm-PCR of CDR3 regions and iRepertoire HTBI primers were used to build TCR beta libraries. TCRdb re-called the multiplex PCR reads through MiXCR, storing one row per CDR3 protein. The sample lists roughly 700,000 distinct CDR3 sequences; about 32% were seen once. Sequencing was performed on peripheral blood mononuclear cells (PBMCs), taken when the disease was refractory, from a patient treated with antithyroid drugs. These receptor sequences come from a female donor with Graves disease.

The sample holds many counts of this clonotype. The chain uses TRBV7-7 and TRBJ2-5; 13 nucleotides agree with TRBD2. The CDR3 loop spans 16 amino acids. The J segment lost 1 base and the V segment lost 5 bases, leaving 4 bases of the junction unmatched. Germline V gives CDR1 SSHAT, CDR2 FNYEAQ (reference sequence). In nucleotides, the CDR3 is TGTGCCAGCAGCCCAAGACTAGCGGGAGGCCAAGAGACCCAGTACTTC. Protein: CASSPRLAGGQETQYF.

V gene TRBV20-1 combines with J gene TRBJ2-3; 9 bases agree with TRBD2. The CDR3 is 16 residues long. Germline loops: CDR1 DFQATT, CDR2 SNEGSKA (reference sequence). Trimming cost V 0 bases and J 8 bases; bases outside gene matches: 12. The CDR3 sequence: CSARDPLAGTHVTQYF. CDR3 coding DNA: TGCAGTGCTAGAGATCCTCTAGCGGGGACGCACGTTACGCAGTATTTT.

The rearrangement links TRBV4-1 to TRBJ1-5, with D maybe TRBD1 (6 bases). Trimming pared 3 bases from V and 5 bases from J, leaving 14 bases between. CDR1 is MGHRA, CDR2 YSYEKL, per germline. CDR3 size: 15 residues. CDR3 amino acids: CASSQIDRSDQPQHF. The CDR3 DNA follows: TGCGCCAGCAGCCAGATCGACAGGTCAGATCAGCCCCAGCATTTT.

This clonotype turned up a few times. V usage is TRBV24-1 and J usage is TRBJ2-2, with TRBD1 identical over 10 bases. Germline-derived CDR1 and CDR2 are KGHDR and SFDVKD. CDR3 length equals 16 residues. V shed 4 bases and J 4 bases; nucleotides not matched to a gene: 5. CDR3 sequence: CATSDGDRGGTGELFF. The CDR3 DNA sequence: TGTGCCACCAGTGACGGGGACAGGGGAGGCACCGGGGAGCTGTTTTTT.

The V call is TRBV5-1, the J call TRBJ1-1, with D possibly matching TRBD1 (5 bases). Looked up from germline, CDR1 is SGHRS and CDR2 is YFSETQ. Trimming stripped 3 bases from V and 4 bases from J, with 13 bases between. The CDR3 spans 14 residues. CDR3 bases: TGCGCCAGCAGCTCAGGACGGGGCTCCACTGAAGCTTTCTTT. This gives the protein CASSSGRGSTEAFF.

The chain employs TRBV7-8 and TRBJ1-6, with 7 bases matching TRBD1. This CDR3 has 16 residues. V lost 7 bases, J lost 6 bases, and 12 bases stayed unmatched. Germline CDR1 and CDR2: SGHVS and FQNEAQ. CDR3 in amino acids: CASTPYDRDANSPLHF. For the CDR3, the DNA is TGTGCCAGCACCCCATACGACAGGGATGCTAATTCACCCCTCCACTTT.

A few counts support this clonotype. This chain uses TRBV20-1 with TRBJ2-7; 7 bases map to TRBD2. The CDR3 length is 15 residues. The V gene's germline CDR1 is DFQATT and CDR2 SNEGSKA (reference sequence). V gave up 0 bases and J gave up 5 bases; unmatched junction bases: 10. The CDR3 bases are TGCAGTGCTAGAGATTGGGGCGGGAGCGACGACGAGCAGTACTTC. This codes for CSARDWGGSDDEQYF.

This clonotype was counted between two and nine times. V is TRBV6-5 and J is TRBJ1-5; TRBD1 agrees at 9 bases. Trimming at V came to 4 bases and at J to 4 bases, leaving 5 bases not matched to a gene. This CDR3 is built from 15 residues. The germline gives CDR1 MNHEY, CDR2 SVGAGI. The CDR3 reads CASSSGDRVNQPQHF. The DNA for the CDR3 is TGTGCCAGCAGTTCCGGGGACAGGGTGAATCAGCCCCAGCATTTT.

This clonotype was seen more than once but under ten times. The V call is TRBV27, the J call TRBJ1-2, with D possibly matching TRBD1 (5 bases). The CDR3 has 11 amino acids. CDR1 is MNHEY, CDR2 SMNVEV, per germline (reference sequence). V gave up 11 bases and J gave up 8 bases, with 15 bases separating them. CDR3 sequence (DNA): TGTGCCGCGAGGGGAAGGGGAGGCTACACCTTC. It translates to CAARGRGGYTF.

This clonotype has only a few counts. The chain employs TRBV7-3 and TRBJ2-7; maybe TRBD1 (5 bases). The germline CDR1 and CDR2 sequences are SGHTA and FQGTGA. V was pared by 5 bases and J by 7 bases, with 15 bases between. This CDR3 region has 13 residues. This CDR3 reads CASSPARGGEQYF. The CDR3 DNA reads TGTGCCAGCAGCCCTGCTAGGGGTGGGGAGCAGTACTTC.

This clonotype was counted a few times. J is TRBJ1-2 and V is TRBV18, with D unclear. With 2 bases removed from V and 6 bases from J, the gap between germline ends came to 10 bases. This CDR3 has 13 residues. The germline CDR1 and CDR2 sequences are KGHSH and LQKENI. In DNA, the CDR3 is TGTGCCAGCTCACCATGGCAGACCGATGGCTACACCTTC. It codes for CASSPWQTDGYTF.

The CDR3: CASREPGTGNYEQYF. The CDR3 DNA reads as TGTGCCAGCAGGGAGCCCGGGACAGGAAACTACGAGCAGTACTTC. The chain uses TRBV6-1 and TRBJ2-7; 8 positions agree with TRBD1. Germline lookup yields CDR1 MNHNS and CDR2 SASEGT. The CDR3 consists of 15 residues. J lost 3 bases, V lost 6 bases, and 10 bases had no gene match.

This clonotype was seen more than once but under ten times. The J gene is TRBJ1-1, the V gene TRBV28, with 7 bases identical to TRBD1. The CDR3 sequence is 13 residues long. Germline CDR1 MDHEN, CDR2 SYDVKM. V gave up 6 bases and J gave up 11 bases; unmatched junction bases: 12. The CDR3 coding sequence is TGTGCCAGCAGAGGACAGGTCCCTCTGGGGGCTTTCTTT. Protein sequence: CASRGQVPLGAFF.

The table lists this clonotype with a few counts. For the CDR3, the DNA is TGTGCCAGCAGTTACTCGAGGAGGGGTAACGGCTACACCTTC. Translating gives CASSYSRRGNGYTF. V gene TRBV6-2 or TRBV6-3 combines with J gene TRBJ1-2; a weak D match, TRBD1 (5 bases). The CDR3 is 14 amino acids. The V end was cut by 0 bases, the J end by 8 bases, with 13 bases between. In germline, CDR1 is MNHEY, CDR2 SVGEGT.

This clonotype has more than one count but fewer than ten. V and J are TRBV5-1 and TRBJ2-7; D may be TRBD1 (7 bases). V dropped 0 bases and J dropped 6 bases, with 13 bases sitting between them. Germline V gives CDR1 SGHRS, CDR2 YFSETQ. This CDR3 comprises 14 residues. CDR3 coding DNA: TGCGCCAGCAGCTTGGGACAGGGAGGAGGCGAGCAGTACTTC. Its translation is CASSLGQGGGEQYF.

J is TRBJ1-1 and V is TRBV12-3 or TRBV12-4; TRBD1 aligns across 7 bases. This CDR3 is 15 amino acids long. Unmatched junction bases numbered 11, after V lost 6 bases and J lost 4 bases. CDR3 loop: CASRTGSGGGTEAFF. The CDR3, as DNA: TGTGCCAGCAGGACAGGGAGTGGCGGCGGCACTGAAGCTTTCTTT.